A single sample gave rise to the 29 T cell receptor beta chains below, sequenced in a study of human T cells and chemical hapten exposure. Time point in this sample: pre-sensitization, week 0. This sample's treatment: therapeutic diphenylcyclopropenone sensitization with weekly scalp DPC. TCRdb reprocessed the RACE reads with MiXCR, giving one entry per CDR3 protein. The sample has over 300,000 distinct CDR3 sequences, approximately 5% seen once. The specimen was whole blood, collected in connection with sensitization to the hapten diphenylcyclopropenone (DPC). All receptors come from a woman aged 45 to 65 with alopecia areata. Some clones in this sample may be carry-over from other donors' samples.

The chain combines TRBV12-3 or TRBV12-4 with TRBJ1-6; D is unclear. V lost 10 bases to trimming and J lost 0 bases, with 10 bases between them. CDR3 length: 14 amino acids. The CDR3 sequence is CATQISSYNSPLHF. The DNA of the CDR3 is TGTGCCACCCAGATAAGCTCCTATAATTCACCCCTCCACTTT.

The chain carries TRBV6-1 and TRBJ1-5; 10 nucleotides agree with TRBD1. V trimming: 6 bases; J trimming: 1 base; junction bases outside the gene matches: 9. This CDR3 region has 17 residues. Germline V CDR1 and CDR2: MNHNS, SASEGT. The CDR3 region has the DNA TGTGCCAGCAGCGCTGGGACAGGGGTCAGCAGCAATCAGCCCCAGCATTTT. Its protein is CASSAGTGVSSNQPQHF.

This clonotype came up a few times. The CDR3 DNA is TGCGCCAGCAGCCAAGCGGGAGGAAGAGGAGATACGCAGTATTTT. This codes for CASSQAGGRGDTQYF. The chain employs TRBV4-3 and TRBJ2-3; 7 bases match TRBD2. The CDR3 is made up of 15 amino acids. The J segment lost 5 bases and the V segment lost 1 base, leaving 6 bases of the junction unmatched. Germline lookup yields CDR1 LGHNA and CDR2 YSLEER.

There are a few counts of this clonotype. This chain links TRBV27 with TRBJ2-2, with TRBD2 matching over 12 bases. J lost 2 bases, V lost 3 bases, and 7 bases had no gene match. Germline CDR1 and CDR2: MNHEY and SMNVEV (reference sequence). This CDR3 is 18 amino acids long. As DNA, the CDR3 is TGTGCCAGCAGTTTTCTGACTAGCGGGGGCCCTAACACCGGGGAGCTGTTTTTT. It specifies CASSFLTSGGPNTGELFF.

A few counts support this clonotype. The chain links TRBV3-1 to TRBJ2-1; weak D call: TRBD2 (5 bases). Germline V lookup: CDR1 LGHDT, CDR2 YNNKEL (reference sequence). V lost 0 bases and J 5 bases, leaving 14 bases between the germline ends. This CDR3 is built from 16 residues. CDR3 coding DNA: TGTGCCAGCAGCCAAGAGGTCCGGTGGGGAGACAATGAGCAGTTCTTC. Protein: CASSQEVRWGDNEQFF.

The V call is TRBV4-2, the J call TRBJ1-5; possibly TRBD1 for D (5 bases). The CDR3 consists of 15 residues. V shed 5 bases and J shed 5 bases, with 16 bases lying between them. Per germline, CDR1 LGHNA and CDR2 YNFKEQ. The CDR3 nucleotides read TGTGCCAGCAGCTACAACCGGGACTCACATCAGCCCCAGCATTTT. Encoded protein: CASSYNRDSHQPQHF.

To note about this clonotype: This sequence may be a read error, since a much larger clone differs from it by one base. This rearrangement joins TRBV5-8 to TRBJ2-6, with D perhaps given as TRBD1 or TRBD2 (5 bases each). Per the germline V gene, CDR1 is SGHTS and CDR2 is YDEGEE. The CDR3 length is 17 residues. Here the CDR3 reads CASSPGLFGSGAKVLTF. CDR3 nucleotide sequence: TGTGCCAGCAGCCCCGGACTTTTTGGCTCTGGGGCCAAGGTCCTGACTTTC.

The chain combines TRBV2 with TRBJ1-1; a weak D match, TRBD1 (6 bases). Germline lookup yields CDR1 SNHLY and CDR2 FYNNEI. Trimming took off 3 bases at V and 0 bases at J, with 8 bases between the two ends. This CDR3 contains 14 residues. The CDR3 here is CASSETGVNTEAFF. CDR3 bases: TGTGCCAGCAGTGAGACAGGTGTGAACACTGAAGCTTTCTTT.

This sequence joins TRBV10-3 and TRBJ1-3; a weak D match, TRBD1 (6 bases). Trimming took 11 bases from V and 4 from J, leaving 18 bases between them. The CDR3 is 14 residues long. Germline V gives CDR1 ENHRY, CDR2 SYGVKD. The CDR3 nucleotides are TGTGCCTCCGTTGAGGGGGGTTACGGAAACACCATATATTTT. This translates into CASVEGGYGNTIYF.

This clonotype was observed many times. The chain recombines TRBV2 with TRBJ2-7; 12 bases map to TRBD2. The length of the CDR3 is 16 residues. CDR1 and CDR2 (germline): SNHLY, FYNNEI. J was trimmed by 1 base and V by 6 bases; bases with no gene match: 7. The CDR3 DNA is TGTGCCAGCAGCTCCTCCGGGACTAGCGGGTCCTACGAGCAGTACTTC. It specifies CASSSSGTSGSYEQYF. The full variable domain, in which reference TRBV2 and TRBJ2-7 provide the parts outside the CDR3, is EPEVTQTPSHQVTQMGQEVILRCVPISNHLYFYWYRQILGQKVEFLVSFYNNEISEKSEIFDDQFSVERPDGSNFTLKIRSTKLEDSAMYFCASSSSGTSGSYEQYFGPGTRLTVT.

This clonotype was seen a handful of times. The chain combines TRBV2 with TRBJ2-4; the match to TRBD2 covers 8 bases. J gave up 0 bases and V 7 bases, and 8 bases lay outside the gene matches. Per germline, CDR1 SNHLY and CDR2 FYNNEI. The CDR3 covers 16 residues. The CDR3 nucleotides read TGTGCCAGCATGGAGTCGGGGGGGTTAGCCAAAAACATTCAGTACTTC. It yields the protein CASMESGGLAKNIQYF.

The rearrangement links TRBV27 to TRBJ1-6; 7 nucleotides match TRBD1. The trim removed 6 bases at V and 5 bases at J, leaving 10 bases unmatched. CDR3 length equals 16 residues. Germline assignment: CDR1 MNHEY and CDR2 SMNVEV (reference sequence). CDR3 in DNA: TGTGCCAGCAGACCCACCCCGGGACAGAATAATTCACCCCTCCACTTT. Encoded protein: CASRPTPGQNNSPLHF.

The table lists this clonotype with many counts. The chain carries TRBV15 and TRBJ2-3, with D unclear. CDR1 and CDR2 (germline): LNHNV, YYDKDF (reference sequence). V was pared by 1 base and J by 0 bases, with 8 bases between. The CDR3 runs to 15 residues. The DNA of the CDR3 is TGTGCCACCAGCAGAGTCCCAGCTAGCACAGATACGCAGTATTTT. This sequence encodes CATSRVPASTDTQYF.

This clonotype showed up just a few times. This chain uses TRBV6-5 with TRBJ1-6; tentatively, D is TRBD1 (5 bases). V lost 2 bases and J 6 bases, leaving 17 bases between the germline ends. Germline V gene sequence: CDR1 MNHEY, CDR2 SVGAGI. CDR3 size: 17 residues. CDR3 in DNA: TGTGCCAGCAGTTACGGTGGGGCCCAAGGGATTAATTCACCCCTCCACTTT. Protein product: CASSYGGAQGINSPLHF.

This clonotype was seen a handful of times. The V and J genes are TRBV5-4 and TRBJ2-3; maybe TRBD1 (6 bases). V lost 3 bases, J lost 0 bases, and 8 bases lay in between. CDR1 is SGHNT and CDR2 is YYREEE in the germline V gene (reference sequence). The CDR3 sequence is 14 residues long. This CDR3 is CASSYGQSTDTQYF. CDR3 nucleotide sequence: TGTGCCAGCAGCTATGGACAGAGCACAGATACGCAGTATTTT. The whole variable domain, remainder taken from reference TRBV5-4 and TRBJ2-3, is ETGVTQSPTHLIKTRGQQVTLRCSSQSGHNTVSWYQQALGQGPQFIFQYYREEENGRGNFPPRFSGLQFPNYSSELNVNALELDDSALYLCASSYGQSTDTQYFGPGTRLTVL.

The chain has TRBV18 and TRBJ1-1; weak D call: TRBD1 (6 bases). Germline CDR1 reads KGHSH; CDR2 reads LQKENI. The CDR3 covers 15 residues. Trimming pared 8 bases from V and 0 bases from J, leaving 16 bases between. CDR3 sequence (DNA): TGTGCCAGCCCAGAGGAGGGGGGAGTGAACACTGAAGCTTTCTTT. This codes for CASPEEGGVNTEAFF.

This clonotype was detected ten times or more. The V call is TRBV7-3, the J call TRBJ2-3, with 8 bases fitting TRBD1. Germline CDR1 SGHTA, CDR2 FQGTGA. CDR3 size: 16 residues. The junction had 8 bases not matched to a gene; V was cut back by 5 bases and J by 1 base. The CDR3 loop is CASSHNRGTGTDTQYF. CDR3 bases: TGTGCCAGCAGCCACAACAGGGGGACGGGCACAGATACGCAGTATTTT.

Comment on this clonotype: A read error may account for a junction end that differs from germline. The chain uses TRBV28 and TRBJ1-5; D is unresolved. The CDR3 totals 11 residues. Germline V lookup: CDR1 MDHEN, CDR2 SYDVKM. The chain's CDR3 is CSSSFGQPQHF. The CDR3 DNA follows: TGTTCCAGCAGTTTTGGACAGCCCCAGCATTTT.

This clonotype was counted only a few times. The rearrangement links TRBV4-1 to TRBJ1-2, with D unclear. CDR3 size: 15 residues. Trimming took 1 base from V and 6 from J, leaving 15 bases between them. From germline, CDR1 is MGHRA and CDR2 YSYEKL. CDR3 in amino acids: CASSQAGLSFHGYTF. The CDR3 DNA follows: TGCGCCAGCAGCCAAGCCGGACTTAGCTTCCATGGCTACACCTTC.

This clonotype was counted a few times. The V and J genes are TRBV6-2 or TRBV6-3 and TRBJ1-5, with D possibly matching TRBD1 (6 bases). Germline V gene lookup returns CDR1 MNHEY and CDR2 SVGEGT. The CDR3 runs 14 residues. Between the trimmed V and J ends, which lost 6 bases and 5 bases, there was a span of 14 bases. The CDR3 DNA reads TGTGCCAGCAGCCCGCCGGGGGCCGATCAGCCCCAGCATTTT. It is translated as CASSPPGADQPQHF.

Many counts were recorded for this clonotype. This chain uses TRBV6-1 with TRBJ2-1, with a weak D call TRBD1 (5 bases). Trimming shortened V by 4 bases and J by 8 bases, and 12 bases separated the two germline ends. The CDR3 loop spans 13 amino acids. Germline CDR1 is MNHNS and CDR2 is SASEGT. The CDR3 loop reads CASSAGYRDEQFF. CDR3 DNA sequence: TGTGCCAGCAGTGCAGGGTATAGGGATGAGCAGTTCTTC.

This clonotype was seen at least ten times. The rearrangement joins TRBV29-1 to TRBJ2-5, with a tentative D call TRBD2 (5 bases). Germline V gene data show CDR1 as SQVTM and CDR2 as ANQGSEA. This CDR3 is 13 amino acids long. Trimming cost V 4 bases and J 4 bases, with 13 bases left between them. CDR3 loop: CSVVPGSRETQYF. Written as DNA, the CDR3 is TGCAGCGTTGTCCCGGGGAGTAGAGAGACCCAGTACTTC.

In this sample, this clonotype turned up many times. The chain links TRBV29-1 to TRBJ2-2; D remains unclear. The germline gives CDR1 SQVTM, CDR2 ANQGSEA. The V gene lost 4 bases and the J gene lost 5 bases, with 11 bases spanning the gap. The CDR3 runs 13 residues. CDR3 protein: CSVGPTETGELFF. CDR3 nucleotide sequence: TGCAGCGTTGGACCGACGGAAACCGGGGAGCTGTTTTTT.

The chain has TRBV12-3 or TRBV12-4 and TRBJ1-2, with 8 nucleotides matching TRBD1. There are 15 residues in the CDR3. The V segment lost 6 bases and the J segment 4 bases; nucleotides outside the gene matches: 10. In DNA, the CDR3 is TGTGCCAGCAGAGGGCAACAGGGGGACGGCTATGGCTACACCTTC. Its protein product is CASRGQQGDGYGYTF.

Notes on this clonotype: The junction differs from germline at one of its ends, possibly a read error. The V call is TRBV15, the J call TRBJ2-3; TRBD2 agrees at 13 bases. This CDR3 is built from 12 residues. Germline loops: CDR1 LNHNV, CDR2 YYDKDF (reference sequence). DNA of the CDR3: TGTGCCACCAGCGAAGGGACTAGCGGGATATCCTTT. Its translation is CATSEGTSGISF. Full variable domain (remainder filled in from reference TRBV15 and TRBJ2-3): DAMVIQNPRYQVTQFGKPVTLSCSQTLNHNVMYWYQQKSSQAPKLLFHYYDKDFNNEADTPDNFQSRRPNTSFCFLDIRSPGLGDTAMYLCATSEGTSGISFGPGTRLTVL.

This chain links TRBV10-3 with TRBJ1-4; D gene unclear. The CDR3 runs to 14 residues. V lost 6 bases to trimming and J lost 2 bases, with 10 bases between them. Germline V gene data show CDR1 as ENHRY and CDR2 as SYGVKD. The CDR3 sequence is CAIRESGTNEKLFF. As DNA, the CDR3 is TGTGCCATCAGAGAGAGTGGGACTAATGAAAAACTGTTTTTT.

This clonotype showed up many times. This rearrangement joins TRBV12-3 or TRBV12-4 to TRBJ1-1; D is unclear. V shed 3 bases and J shed 5 bases, with 16 bases lying between them. The CDR3 runs to 15 residues. The CDR3 DNA sequence: TGTGCCAGCAGTTTTACTATGGGGTATCGGACTGAAGCTTTCTTT. It codes for CASSFTMGYRTEAFF.

This clonotype was observed at least ten times. CDR3 nucleotide sequence: TGTGCCAGCAGCTTATTCGCTAGGACAGATACGCAGTATTTT. Protein: CASSLFARTDTQYF. The gene calls are TRBV7-2 and TRBJ2-3; D is uncertain. V gave up 2 bases and J gave up 3 bases, with 9 bases separating them. Germline CDR1 is SGHTA and CDR2 is FQGNSA. This CDR3 comprises 14 residues.

This clonotype was counted ten times or more. J is TRBJ2-1 and V is TRBV5-1, with a possible D match to TRBD2 (6 bases). Trimming pared 6 bases from V and 6 bases from J, leaving 16 bases between. The CDR3 totals 14 residues. Germline values: CDR1 SGHRS, CDR2 YFSETQ. CDR3 loop: CASKSSGGLNEQFF. The CDR3 DNA follows: TGCGCCAGCAAAAGTAGCGGAGGTCTCAATGAGCAGTTCTTC.